This record covers a single T cell receptor beta chain. The data were obtained in a study of blood T cell repertoires in COVID-19. The CDR3 runs 16 residues. V shed 3 bases, J shed 6 bases, and the junction held 8 bases outside the gene matches. The germline V gene encodes CDR1 LNHDA and CDR2 SQIVND (reference sequence). Per the original data handling: How many nucleated cells were present was estimated from reference gene primer amplification. Measured with immunoSEQ multiplex PCR; TCRdb has only the in-frame clones, and not every one. V, J and clone size are taken as reported in that table, and D and trimming were inferred from the DNA itself. The repertoire includes 250,000 to 300,000 clones, 80% to 85% of them detected once, and under 3% sits in the top ten.

The sequencing sample was made of peripheral blood. The receptor comes from a woman between 55 and 75 years old with active or convalescent COVID-19. The V call is TRBV19, the J call TRBJ2-3; 11 nucleotides line up with TRBD2. CDR3 protein: CASSILTSGIRDTQYF. Here the CDR3 DNA reads TGTGCCAGTAGTATCCTGACTAGCGGGATTAGGGATACGCAGTATTTT.